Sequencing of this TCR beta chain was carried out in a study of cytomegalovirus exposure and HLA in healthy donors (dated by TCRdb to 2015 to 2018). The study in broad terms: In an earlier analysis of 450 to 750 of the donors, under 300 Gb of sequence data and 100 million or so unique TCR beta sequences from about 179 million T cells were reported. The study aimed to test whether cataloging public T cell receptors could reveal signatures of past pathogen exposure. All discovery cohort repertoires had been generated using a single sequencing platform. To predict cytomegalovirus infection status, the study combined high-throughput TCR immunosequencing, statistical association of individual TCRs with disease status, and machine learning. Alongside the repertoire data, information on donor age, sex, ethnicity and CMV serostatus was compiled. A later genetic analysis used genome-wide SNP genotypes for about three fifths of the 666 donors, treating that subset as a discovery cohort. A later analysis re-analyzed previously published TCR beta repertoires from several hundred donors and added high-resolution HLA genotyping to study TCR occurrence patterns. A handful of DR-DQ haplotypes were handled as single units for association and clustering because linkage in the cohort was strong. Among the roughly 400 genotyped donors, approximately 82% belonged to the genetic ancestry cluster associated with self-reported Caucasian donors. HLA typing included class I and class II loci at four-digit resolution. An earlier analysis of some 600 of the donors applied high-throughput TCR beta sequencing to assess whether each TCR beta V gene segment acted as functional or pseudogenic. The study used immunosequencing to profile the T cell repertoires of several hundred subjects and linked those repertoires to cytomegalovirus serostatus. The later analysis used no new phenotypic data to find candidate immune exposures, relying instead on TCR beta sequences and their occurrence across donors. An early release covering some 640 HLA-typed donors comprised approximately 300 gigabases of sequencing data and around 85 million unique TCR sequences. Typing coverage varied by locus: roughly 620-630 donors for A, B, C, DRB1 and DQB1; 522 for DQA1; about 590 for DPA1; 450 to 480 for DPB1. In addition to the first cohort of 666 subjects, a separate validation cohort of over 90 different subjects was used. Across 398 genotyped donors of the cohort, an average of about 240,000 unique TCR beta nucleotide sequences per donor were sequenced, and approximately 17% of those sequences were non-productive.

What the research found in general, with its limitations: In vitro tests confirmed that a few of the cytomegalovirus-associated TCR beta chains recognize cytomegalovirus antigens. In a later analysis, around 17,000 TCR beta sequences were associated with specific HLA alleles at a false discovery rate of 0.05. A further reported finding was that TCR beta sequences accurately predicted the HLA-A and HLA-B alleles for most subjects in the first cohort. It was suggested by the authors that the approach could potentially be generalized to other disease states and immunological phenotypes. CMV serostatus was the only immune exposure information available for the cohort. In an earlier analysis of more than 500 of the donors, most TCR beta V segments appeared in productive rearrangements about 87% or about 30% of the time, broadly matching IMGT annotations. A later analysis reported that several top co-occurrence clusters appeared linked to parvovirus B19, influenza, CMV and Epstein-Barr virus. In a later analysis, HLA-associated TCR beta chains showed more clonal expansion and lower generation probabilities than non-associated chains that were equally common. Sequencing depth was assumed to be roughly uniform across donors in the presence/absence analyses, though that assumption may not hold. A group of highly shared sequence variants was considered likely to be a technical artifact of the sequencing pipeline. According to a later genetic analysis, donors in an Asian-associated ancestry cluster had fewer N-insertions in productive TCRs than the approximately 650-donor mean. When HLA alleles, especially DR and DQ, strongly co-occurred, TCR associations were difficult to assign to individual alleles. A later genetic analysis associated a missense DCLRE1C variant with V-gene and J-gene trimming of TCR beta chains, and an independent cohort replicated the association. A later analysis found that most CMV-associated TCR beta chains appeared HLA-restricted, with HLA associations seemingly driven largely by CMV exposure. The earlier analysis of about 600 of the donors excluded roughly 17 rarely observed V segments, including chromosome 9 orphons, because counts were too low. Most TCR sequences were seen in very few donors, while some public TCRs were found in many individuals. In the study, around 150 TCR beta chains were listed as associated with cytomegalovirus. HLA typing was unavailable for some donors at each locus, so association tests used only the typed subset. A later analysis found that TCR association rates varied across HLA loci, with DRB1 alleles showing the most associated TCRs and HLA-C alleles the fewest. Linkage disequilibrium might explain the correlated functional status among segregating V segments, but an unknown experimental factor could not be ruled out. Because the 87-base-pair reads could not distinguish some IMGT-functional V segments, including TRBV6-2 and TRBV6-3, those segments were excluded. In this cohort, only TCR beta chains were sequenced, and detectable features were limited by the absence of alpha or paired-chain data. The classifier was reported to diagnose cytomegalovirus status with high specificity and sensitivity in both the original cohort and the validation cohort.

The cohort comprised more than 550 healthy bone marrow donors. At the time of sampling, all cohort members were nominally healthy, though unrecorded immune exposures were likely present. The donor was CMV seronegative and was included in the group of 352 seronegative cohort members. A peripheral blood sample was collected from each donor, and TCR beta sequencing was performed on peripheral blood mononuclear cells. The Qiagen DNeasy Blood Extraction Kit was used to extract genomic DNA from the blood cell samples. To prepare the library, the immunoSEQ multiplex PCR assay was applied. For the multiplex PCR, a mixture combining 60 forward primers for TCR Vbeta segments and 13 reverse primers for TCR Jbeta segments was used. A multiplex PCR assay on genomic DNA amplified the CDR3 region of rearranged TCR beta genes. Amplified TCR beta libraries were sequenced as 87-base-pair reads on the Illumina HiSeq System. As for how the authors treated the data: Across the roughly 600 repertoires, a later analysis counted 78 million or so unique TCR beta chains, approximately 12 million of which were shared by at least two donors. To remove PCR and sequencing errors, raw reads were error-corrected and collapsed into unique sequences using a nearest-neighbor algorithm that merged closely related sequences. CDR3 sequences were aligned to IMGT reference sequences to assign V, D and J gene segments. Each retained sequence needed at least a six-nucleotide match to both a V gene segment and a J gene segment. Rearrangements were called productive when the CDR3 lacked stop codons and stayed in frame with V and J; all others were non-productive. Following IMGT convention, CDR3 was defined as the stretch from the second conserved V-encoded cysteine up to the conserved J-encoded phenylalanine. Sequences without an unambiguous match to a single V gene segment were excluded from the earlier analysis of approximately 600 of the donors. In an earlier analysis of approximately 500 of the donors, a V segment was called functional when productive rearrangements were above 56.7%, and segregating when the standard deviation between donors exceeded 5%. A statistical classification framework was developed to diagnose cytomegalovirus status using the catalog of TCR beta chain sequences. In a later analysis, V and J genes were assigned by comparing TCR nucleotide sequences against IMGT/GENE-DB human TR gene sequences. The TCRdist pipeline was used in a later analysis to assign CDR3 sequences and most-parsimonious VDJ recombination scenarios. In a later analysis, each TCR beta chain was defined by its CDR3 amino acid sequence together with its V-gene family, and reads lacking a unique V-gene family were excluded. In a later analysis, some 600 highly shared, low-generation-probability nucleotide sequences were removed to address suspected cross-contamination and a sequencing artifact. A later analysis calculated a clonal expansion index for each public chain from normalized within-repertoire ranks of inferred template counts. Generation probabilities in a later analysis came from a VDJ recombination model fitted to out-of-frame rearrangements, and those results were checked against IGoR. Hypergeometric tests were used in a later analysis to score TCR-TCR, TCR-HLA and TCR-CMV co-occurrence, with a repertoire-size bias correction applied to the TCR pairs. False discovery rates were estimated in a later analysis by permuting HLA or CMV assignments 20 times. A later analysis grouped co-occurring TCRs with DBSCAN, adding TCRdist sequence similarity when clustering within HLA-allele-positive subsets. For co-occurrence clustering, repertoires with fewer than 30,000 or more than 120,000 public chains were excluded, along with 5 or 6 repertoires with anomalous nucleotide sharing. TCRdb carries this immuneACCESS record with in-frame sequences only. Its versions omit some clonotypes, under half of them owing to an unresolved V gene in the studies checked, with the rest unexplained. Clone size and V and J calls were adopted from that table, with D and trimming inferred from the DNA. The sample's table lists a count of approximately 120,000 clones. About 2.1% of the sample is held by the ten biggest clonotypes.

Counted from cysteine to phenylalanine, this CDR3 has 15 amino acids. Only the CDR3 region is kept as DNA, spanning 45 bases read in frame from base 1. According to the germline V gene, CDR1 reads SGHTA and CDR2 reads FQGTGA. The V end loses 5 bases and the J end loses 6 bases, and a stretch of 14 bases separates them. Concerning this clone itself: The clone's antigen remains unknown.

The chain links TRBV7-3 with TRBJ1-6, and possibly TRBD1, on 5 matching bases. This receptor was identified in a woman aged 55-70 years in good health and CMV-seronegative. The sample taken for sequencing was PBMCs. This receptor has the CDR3 CASSTGGTGNSPLHF. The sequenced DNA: TGTGCCAGCAGCACCGGGGGGACGGGTAATTCACCCCTCCACTTT.